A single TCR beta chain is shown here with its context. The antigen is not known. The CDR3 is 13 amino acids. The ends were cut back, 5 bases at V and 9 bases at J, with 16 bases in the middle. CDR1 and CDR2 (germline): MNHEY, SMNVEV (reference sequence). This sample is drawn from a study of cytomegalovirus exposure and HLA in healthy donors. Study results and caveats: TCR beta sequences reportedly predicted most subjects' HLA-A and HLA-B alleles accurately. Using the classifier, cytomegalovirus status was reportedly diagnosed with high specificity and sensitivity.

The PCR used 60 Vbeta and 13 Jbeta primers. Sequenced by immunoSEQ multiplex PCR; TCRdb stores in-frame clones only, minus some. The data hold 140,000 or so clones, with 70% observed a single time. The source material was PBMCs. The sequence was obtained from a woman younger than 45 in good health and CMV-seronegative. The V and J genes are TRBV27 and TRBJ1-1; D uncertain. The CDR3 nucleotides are TGTGCCAGCAGTCTCCGAATATCAGACAAAGCTTTCTTT. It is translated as CASSLRISDKAFF.